This T cell receptor beta chain was recovered during a study of T cell repertoires in cytomegalovirus infection. Overall study findings and caveats: CMV carriers having the relevant HLA were flagged by cumulative public TCR beta family frequency.

TCRdb itself ran the reads through MiXCR, one entry per CDR3 protein. The table records hundreds of thousands of distinct CDR3 sequences, 20% to 30% of them present only once. Of note for this clonotype: Antigen unknown.

This CDR3 has 15 amino acids. The germline V and J ends were trimmed by 0 bases and 5 bases, with 12 bases remaining between them. Germline CDR1 and CDR2: SGHDN and FVKESK. The receptor comes from a human donor in good health (CMV status not recorded). Some clones in this sample may be carry-over from other donors' samples. The J gene is TRBJ2-3, the V gene TRBV14, with D unclear. Sequenced sample: CD8+ T cells from PBMCs. This CDR3 reads CASSQDQRVGDTQYF. For the CDR3, the DNA is TGTGCCAGCAGCCAAGATCAAAGGGTCGGAGATACGCAGTATTTT.